A selection of T cell receptor beta chains follows, all from one sample in a study of technical replicates of blood from a few donors. Here immunoSEQ multiplex PCR was the method, and the copy in TCRdb shows in-frame clones only, minus some. The sample carries 50,000 to 65,000 clones, around nine tenths recorded once. The sample taken for sequencing was PBMCs. These receptors came from a human donor in good health. Some clones in this sample may be carry-over from other donors' samples. CDR3s include the opening cysteine and the closing phenylalanine or tryptophan. D genes are given only for firm matches. The listing skips clone size in some rows; elsewhere it reads once, few, many or a size class.

D	J	V	size	CDR3	DNA
TRBD2	TRBJ2-5	TRBV4-3	.	CASSPREGRDQYF	TGCGCCAGCAGCCCCCGGGAGGGGAGGGACCAGTACTTC
TRBD2	TRBJ2-5	TRBV4-2	.	CASSQGVAGGYQETQYF	TGTGCCAGCAGCCAGGGGGTAGCGGGGGGGTACCAAGAGACCCAGTACTTC
TRBD1	TRBJ2-7	TRBV19	.	CASRDRGSFSYEQYF	TGTGCCAGTAGGGACAGGGGGTCATTCTCCTACGAGCAGTACTTC
.	TRBJ2-2	TRBV14	few	CASSVRNTGELFF	TGTGCCAGCAGCGTCAGGAACACCGGGGAGCTGTTTTTT
TRBD1	TRBJ2-7	TRBV27	.	CASSSPFGRGRDEQYF	TGTGCCAGCAGTTCCCCTTTCGGCAGGGGGCGGGACGAGCAGTACTTC
.	TRBJ1-1	TRBV7-9	few	CASSLALGGAFF	TGTGCCAGCAGCTTAGCTCTGGGGGGAGCTTTCTTT
.	TRBJ1-5	TRBV29-1	.	CSVEWAQNQPQHF	TGCAGCGTTGAGTGGGCCCAAAATCAGCCCCAGCATTTT
.	TRBJ2-7	TRBV7-8	.	CASSLVRRGIISGDSYEQYF	TGTGCCAGCAGCTTAGTGCGCAGGGGGATAATTAGCGGGGACTCCTACGAGCAGTACTTC
.	TRBJ2-7	TRBV5-4	.	CASRLADSYEQYF	TGTGCCAGCAGATTAGCAGACTCCTACGAGCAGTACTTC
.	TRBJ1-5	TRBV19	.	CASTFGVSSNQPQHF	TGTGCCAGCACATTCGGGGTTTCGAGCAATCAGCCCCAGCATTTT
TRBD2	TRBJ2-7	TRBV11-2	once	CASSLALAGGEQYF	TGTGCCAGCAGCTTAGCCCTAGCGGGGGGCGAGCAGTACTTC
.	TRBJ1-2	TRBV10-3	few	CAISDRVFSF	TGTGCCATCAGTGACAGGGTCTTCTCCTTC
TRBD2	TRBJ2-1	TRBV19	.	CASSIGTSGYNEQFF	TGTGCCAGTAGTATAGGAACTAGCGGTTACAATGAGCAGTTCTTC
.	TRBJ2-2	TRBV7-2	.	CASSLAAGTGELFF	TGTGCCAGCAGCTTAGCGGCGGGAACCGGGGAGCTGTTTTTT
TRBD1	TRBJ2-3	TRBV4-3	.	CASSQGGGQGGMADTQYF	TGCGCCAGCAGCCAAGGTGGGGGACAGGGAGGTATGGCAGATACGCAGTATTTT
TRBD2	TRBJ2-1	TRBV7-2	.	CASSIGVAGGEREQFF	TGTGCCAGCAGCATAGGAGTAGCGGGAGGGGAGCGTGAGCAGTTCTTC
.	TRBJ2-3	TRBV5-1	.	CASSSYDIFTDTQYF	TGCGCCAGCAGCTCCTACGATATCTTCACAGATACGCAGTATTTT
.	TRBJ1-1	TRBV2	.	CASSAGVNTEAFF	TGTGCCAGCAGTGCCGGGGTTAACACTGAAGCTTTCTTT
TRBD2	TRBJ2-3	TRBV30	.	CAWGLADYETSPDTQYF	TGTGCCTGGGGACTAGCGGACTACGAAACCTCCCCAGATACGCAGTATTTT
TRBD2	TRBJ2-3	TRBV5-6	.	CASSLVPAGGPLRDTQYF	TGTGCCAGCAGCTTGGTTCCAGCGGGGGGCCCCTTGAGGGATACGCAGTATTTT
.	TRBJ2-1	TRBV11-3	.	CASSLDRGFDEQFF	TGTGCCAGCAGCTTAGATAGGGGTTTCGATGAGCAGTTCTTC
TRBD1	TRBJ1-1	TRBV6-5	.	CASSYWRDSTAFF	TGTGCCAGCAGTTACTGGAGGGACAGCACAGCTTTCTTT
.	TRBJ2-7	TRBV6-5	.	CASSYSRRGTYEQYF	TGTGCCAGCAGTTACTCGCGAAGGGGAACCTACGAGCAGTACTTC
.	TRBJ2-7	TRBV4-1	.	CASSQPGRTRWYEQYF	TGCGCCAGCAGCCAACCCGGACGGACAAGGTGGTACGAGCAGTACTTC
TRBD2	TRBJ2-5	TRBV9	.	CASSVGLAGGLQETQYF	TGTGCCAGCAGCGTAGGGCTAGCGGGGGGACTCCAAGAGACCCAGTACTTC
TRBD2	TRBJ2-3	TRBV7-9	.	CASSQRTSGARDTQYF	TGTGCCAGCAGCCAGAGGACTAGCGGGGCAAGAGATACGCAGTATTTT
TRBD1	TRBJ2-1	TRBV6-5	.	CASRGTGGINEQFF	TGTGCCAGCAGGGGGACAGGGGGCATCAATGAGCAGTTCTTC
.	TRBJ2-1	TRBV9	.	CASSPASPYNEQFF	TGTGCCAGCAGCCCCGCTAGCCCCTACAATGAGCAGTTCTTC
.	TRBJ2-7	TRBV4-2	.	CASSQESESSYEQYF	TGTGCCAGCAGCCAAGAGTCCGAGAGCTCCTACGAGCAGTACTTC
.	TRBJ1-2	TRBV7-8	.	CASSLGGGFSYTF	TGTGCCAGCAGCTTAGGTGGAGGTTTTAGCTACACCTTC
.	TRBJ2-1	TRBV7-2	.	CASSLRGAYNEQFF	TGTGCCAGCAGCTTACGCGGGGCGTACAATGAGCAGTTCTTC
.	TRBJ1-1	TRBV6-1	.	CASSEKRGLNTEAFF	TGTGCCAGCAGTGAGAAAAGGGGCCTGAACACTGAAGCTTTCTTT
.	TRBJ2-1	TRBV7-3	.	CASSQGGEQFF	TGTGCCAGCAGTCAAGGGGGTGAGCAGTTCTTC
TRBD1	TRBJ2-7	TRBV2	once	CASSEFGRGPYEQYF	TGTGCCAGCAGTGAATTCGGCAGGGGGCCCTACGAGCAGTACTTC
TRBD2	TRBJ2-7	TRBV30	.	CASSPAGGPEQYF	TGTGCCTCCTCCCCGGCGGGAGGGCCGGAGCAGTACTTC
.	TRBJ2-7	TRBV4-2	once	CASSQEAISYEQYF	TGTGCCAGCAGCCAAGAGGCAATCTCCTACGAGCAGTACTTC
.	TRBJ2-5	TRBV19	.	CASSLPGQETQYF	TGTGCCAGTAGCCTGCCGGGCCAAGAGACCCAGTACTTC
TRBD1	TRBJ2-7	TRBV27	.	CASSPQGAGGYEQYF	TGTGCCAGCAGTCCACAGGGGGCAGGGGGTTACGAGCAGTACTTC
TRBD2	TRBJ2-1	TRBV4-3	.	CASSQDRGLVVPEQFF	TGCGCCAGCAGCCAAGATCGGGGACTAGTAGTCCCTGAGCAGTTCTTC
.	TRBJ2-7	TRBV20-1	.	CSAIQGKEQYF	TGCAGTGCTATCCAGGGAAAAGAGCAGTACTTC